This section outlines one T cell receptor (beta chain) sequence together with its context. This sample stems from a study of CD8 T cells in Susac syndrome. After extraction with the RNeasy kit, roughly 0.5 to 1 ug of the RNA was reverse transcribed using random hexamers. In TCRdb, the immunoSEQ multiplex PCR reads were re-called with MiXCR into one record per CDR3 protein. This sample has about 300,000 distinct CDR3 sequences; roughly 85% occur once, and the top ten carry around 0.11%. V shed 1 base and J shed 5 bases, with 10 bases lying between them. CDR3 length: 13 residues. Germline CDR1 SGHRS, CDR2 YFSETQ. CD8+ and CD4+ T cells taken from blood had their TCR beta sequenced.

The sequencing sample was made of CD8+ T cells from PBMCs. This clonotype was sampled from a human donor with multiple sclerosis. The genes are TRBV5-1 and TRBJ2-7, with D possibly matching TRBD2 (6 bases). The CDR3 nucleotides are TGCGCCAGCAGCTTGAGTAGGAGGGACGAGCAGTACTTC. Its protein product is CASSLSRRDEQYF.